These T cell receptor beta chains were read from a single sample in a study of blood T cell repertoires in COVID-19. The protocol was immunoSEQ multiplex PCR, while the TCRdb copy is restricted to in-frame clones and leaves out a portion. The sample records 250,000 to 300,000 clones, approximately 85% being singletons. Sequencing was done on a sample of peripheral blood. The receptors were sampled from an older woman with acute or convalescent COVID-19. Each CDR3 is given with its conserved first and last residue. The D gene is left open where the match is weak. Part of the rows lack a size; the others show once, few, many or a class for expanded clones.

V gene: TRBV14
clone size: few
J gene: TRBJ1-2
D gene: TRBD1
CDR3 protein: CASSQGTGGIYGYTF
CDR3 DNA: TGTGCCAGCAGCCAAGGGACAGGGGGTATCTATGGCTACACCTTC

V gene: TRBV3-1/TRBV3-2
clone size: NA
J gene: TRBJ2-4
D gene: TRBD2
CDR3 protein: CASSRAGVKNIQYF
CDR3 DNA: TGTGCCAGCAGCCGAGCGGGGGTCAAAAACATTCAGTACTTC

V gene: TRBV11-1
clone size: once
J gene: TRBJ2-3
D gene: NA
CDR3 protein: CASSLSFPDTQYF
CDR3 DNA: TGTGCCAGCAGCCTGTCTTTCCCAGATACGCAGTATTTT

V gene: TRBV29-1
clone size: few
J gene: TRBJ1-2
D gene: NA
CDR3 protein: CSVVGDMVARGYTF
CDR3 DNA: TGCAGCGTTGTAGGGGATATGGTTGCCCGCGGCTACACCTTC

V gene: TRBV25-1
clone size: NA
J gene: TRBJ2-7
D gene: NA
CDR3 protein: CASSEYESSYEQYF
CDR3 DNA: TGTGCCAGCAGTGAATATGAGAGCTCCTACGAGCAGTACTTC

V gene: TRBV5-3
clone size: NA
J gene: TRBJ2-3
D gene: TRBD2
CDR3 protein: CARPPGAGARITDTQYF
CDR3 DNA: TGTGCCAGACCCCCCGGAGCGGGGGCGAGGATCACAGATACGCAGTATTTT

V gene: TRBV9
clone size: NA
J gene: TRBJ2-5
D gene: TRBD1
CDR3 protein: CASSANRGPMETQYF
CDR3 DNA: TGTGCCAGCAGCGCTAACAGGGGGCCTATGGAGACCCAGTACTTC

V gene: TRBV6-6
clone size: once
J gene: TRBJ1-5
D gene: NA
CDR3 protein: CASSHRDQPQHF
CDR3 DNA: TGTGCCAGCAGTCACAGGGACCAGCCCCAGCATTTT

V gene: TRBV4-1
clone size: NA
J gene: TRBJ1-6
D gene: NA
CDR3 protein: CASSHQVAVLNSPLHF
CDR3 DNA: TGCGCCAGCAGCCACCAGGTCGCTGTTCTCAATTCACCCCTCCACTTT

V gene: TRBV4-1
clone size: NA
J gene: TRBJ2-3
D gene: TRBD2
CDR3 protein: CASSQVPLELAGGRDTQYF
CDR3 DNA: TGCGCCAGCAGCCAAGTCCCTCTGGAGCTAGCGGGGGGGAGAGATACGCAGTATTTT

V gene: TRBV29-1
clone size: NA
J gene: TRBJ1-5
D gene: NA
CDR3 protein: CSVEEGRAQHF
CDR3 DNA: TGCAGCGTTGAAGAGGGCAGGGCCCAGCATTTT

V gene: TRBV3-1/TRBV3-2
clone size: NA
J gene: TRBJ1-1
D gene: TRBD1
CDR3 protein: CASSQGGRGLWDTEAFF
CDR3 DNA: TGTGCCAGCAGCCAAGGGGGTAGGGGGCTATGGGACACTGAAGCTTTCTTT

V gene: TRBV19
clone size: NA
J gene: TRBJ2-2
D gene: NA
CDR3 protein: CASRGNEGGELFF
CDR3 DNA: TGTGCCAGCAGGGGAAATGAGGGCGGGGAGCTGTTTTTT

V gene: TRBV2
clone size: few
J gene: TRBJ2-7
D gene: TRBD1
CDR3 protein: CARSRPGQGLYEQYF
CDR3 DNA: TGTGCCAGGAGCCGTCCGGGACAGGGGCTCTACGAGCAGTACTTC

V gene: TRBV11-2
clone size: NA
J gene: TRBJ2-7
D gene: NA
CDR3 protein: CASSFGGGPYEQYF
CDR3 DNA: TGTGCCAGCAGCTTCGGCGGGGGCCCATACGAGCAGTACTTC

V gene: TRBV5-1
clone size: NA
J gene: TRBJ2-7
D gene: TRBD2
CDR3 protein: CASSLVAGLAGVGYEQYF
CDR3 DNA: TGCGCCAGCAGCTTGGTCGCCGGACTAGCGGGGGTGGGCTACGAGCAGTACTTC

V gene: TRBV4-1
clone size: NA
J gene: TRBJ1-5
D gene: NA
CDR3 protein: CASSQAMDRPYNQPQHF
CDR3 DNA: TGCGCCAGCAGCCAAGCGATGGACAGACCATACAATCAGCCCCAGCATTTT

V gene: TRBV19
clone size: NA
J gene: TRBJ1-2
D gene: TRBD1
CDR3 protein: CASSGQGAPHYGYTF
CDR3 DNA: TGTGCCAGTTCAGGACAGGGGGCGCCTCACTATGGCTACACCTTC

V gene: TRBV2
clone size: NA
J gene: TRBJ1-5
D gene: TRBD1
CDR3 protein: CASRGGTAYQPQHF
CDR3 DNA: TGTGCCAGCCGGGGGGGGACAGCGTACCAGCCCCAGCATTTT

V gene: TRBV18
clone size: NA
J gene: TRBJ2-7
D gene: NA
CDR3 protein: CASSTGTTAHEQYF
CDR3 DNA: TGTGCCAGCTCGACCGGGACAACCGCCCACGAGCAGTACTTC

V gene: TRBV5-1
clone size: NA
J gene: TRBJ2-3
D gene: TRBD2
CDR3 protein: CASSLLAGGTDTQYF
CDR3 DNA: TGCGCCAGCAGCCTTCTAGCGGGGGGTACAGATACGCAGTATTTT

V gene: TRBV6-5
clone size: NA
J gene: TRBJ1-5
D gene: NA
CDR3 protein: CASSTQDSNQPQHF
CDR3 DNA: TGTGCCAGCAGTACTCAGGATAGCAATCAGCCCCAGCATTTT

V gene: TRBV18
clone size: NA
J gene: TRBJ1-2
D gene: NA
CDR3 protein: CASSRGREGIDYGYTF
CDR3 DNA: TGTGCCAGCTCGCGGGGCAGGGAGGGTATCGACTATGGCTACACCTTC

V gene: TRBV6-5
clone size: once
J gene: TRBJ1-1
D gene: NA
CDR3 protein: CASRKRGNTEAFF
CDR3 DNA: TGTGCCAGCAGGAAACGGGGTAACACTGAAGCTTTCTTT

V gene: TRBV18
clone size: NA
J gene: TRBJ2-7
D gene: TRBD2
CDR3 protein: CASTGQTSGVEQYF
CDR3 DNA: TGTGCCAGCACGGGTCAGACTAGCGGGGTTGAGCAGTACTTC

V gene: TRBV7-8
clone size: NA
J gene: TRBJ2-6
D gene: TRBD2
CDR3 protein: CASAGGRSRISGANVLTF
CDR3 DNA: TGTGCCAGCGCGGGGGGCCGGTCTCGGATTTCTGGGGCCAACGTCCTGACTTTC

V gene: TRBV2
clone size: NA
J gene: TRBJ2-2
D gene: TRBD1
CDR3 protein: CASSGQGAYTGELFF
CDR3 DNA: TGTGCCAGCAGTGGGCAGGGGGCTTACACCGGGGAGCTGTTTTTT

V gene: TRBV10-3
clone size: NA
J gene: TRBJ2-3
D gene: TRBD2
CDR3 protein: CAVRGESSTDTQYF
CDR3 DNA: TGTGCCGTCCGGGGGGAGTCTAGCACAGATACGCAGTATTTT

V gene: TRBV7-9
clone size: NA
J gene: TRBJ1-5
D gene: NA
CDR3 protein: CASSKQGGEWHF
CDR3 DNA: TGTGCCAGCAGCAAACAGGGTGGGGAATGGCATTTT

V gene: TRBV5-1
clone size: NA
J gene: TRBJ2-6
D gene: NA
CDR3 protein: CASSLGGSGANVLTF
CDR3 DNA: TGCGCCAGCAGCTTGGGAGGATCTGGGGCCAACGTCCTGACTTTC

V gene: TRBV4-1
clone size: NA
J gene: TRBJ1-3
D gene: NA
CDR3 protein: CASSQGFQGLLSGNTIYF
CDR3 DNA: TGCGCCAGCAGCCAAGGGTTTCAGGGCCTTCTCTCTGGAAACACCATATATTTT

V gene: TRBV29-1
clone size: NA
J gene: TRBJ2-5
D gene: TRBD1
CDR3 protein: CSYYLRGPETQYF
CDR3 DNA: TGCAGCTACTATCTGAGGGGGCCCGAGACCCAGTACTTC

V gene: TRBV5-1
clone size: NA
J gene: TRBJ2-1
D gene: NA
CDR3 protein: CASSLDSEQFF
CDR3 DNA: TGCGCCAGCAGCTTAGACAGTGAGCAGTTCTTC

V gene: TRBV18
clone size: NA
J gene: TRBJ2-7
D gene: NA
CDR3 protein: CASSPETRTPREYF
CDR3 DNA: TGTGCCAGCTCACCTGAGACTAGAACCCCTCGCGAGTACTTC

V gene: TRBV2
clone size: NA
J gene: TRBJ1-5
D gene: NA
CDR3 protein: CASSPGQSPNQPQHF
CDR3 DNA: TGTGCCAGCAGTCCTGGACAGAGCCCAAATCAGCCCCAGCATTTT

V gene: TRBV7-9
clone size: NA
J gene: TRBJ2-2
D gene: TRBD2
CDR3 protein: CASRAKRGTGTGELFF
CDR3 DNA: TGTGCCAGCAGGGCTAAGCGGGGCACGGGGACCGGGGAGCTGTTTTTT

V gene: TRBV10-1
clone size: NA
J gene: TRBJ1-1
D gene: TRBD1
CDR3 protein: CASSTGDTEAFF
CDR3 DNA: TGCGCCAGCAGTACAGGGGACACTGAAGCTTTCTTT

V gene: TRBV5-4
clone size: NA
J gene: TRBJ2-3
D gene: TRBD2
CDR3 protein: CASSLGTSLGGSTDTQYF
CDR3 DNA: TGTGCCAGCAGCCTAGGGACTAGCTTAGGGGGTAGCACAGATACGCAGTATTTT

V gene: TRBV7-9
clone size: NA
J gene: TRBJ2-1
D gene: NA
CDR3 protein: CASSHTGTAFNEQFF
CDR3 DNA: TGTGCCAGCAGTCATACCGGGACTGCCTTCAATGAGCAGTTCTTC

V gene: TRBV21-1
clone size: NA
J gene: TRBJ1-5
D gene: NA
CDR3 protein: CASRGVGFLSNQPQHF
CDR3 DNA: TGTGCCAGCAGAGGGGTGGGGTTCCTTAGCAATCAGCCCCAGCATTTT

V gene: TRBV5-1
clone size: few
J gene: TRBJ1-1
D gene: NA
CDR3 protein: CASSLASGSTEAFF
CDR3 DNA: TGCGCCAGCAGCTTGGCCTCCGGGTCCACTGAAGCTTTCTTT

V gene: TRBV2
clone size: NA
J gene: TRBJ2-3
D gene: TRBD2
CDR3 protein: CASSPGGLGEYF
CDR3 DNA: TGTGCCAGCAGTCCTGGGGGACTAGGGGAGTATTTT

V gene: TRBV2
clone size: NA
J gene: TRBJ1-5
D gene: TRBD1
CDR3 protein: CASCRTGTGNQPQHF
CDR3 DNA: TGTGCCAGCTGTCGGACCGGGACAGGCAATCAGCCCCAGCATTTT

V gene: TRBV2
clone size: NA
J gene: TRBJ1-2
D gene: NA
CDR3 protein: CASSVPGFLGGYTF
CDR3 DNA: TGTGCCAGCAGCGTCCCCGGGTTTCTCGGCGGCTACACCTTC

V gene: TRBV6-5
clone size: NA
J gene: TRBJ1-5
D gene: TRBD1
CDR3 protein: CASGDSYQPQHF
CDR3 DNA: TGTGCCAGCGGGGACAGCTATCAGCCCCAGCATTTT

V gene: TRBV4-1
clone size: once
J gene: TRBJ1-6
D gene: NA
CDR3 protein: CASSQRERRGLSAPLHF
CDR3 DNA: TGCGCCAGCAGCCAAAGGGAAAGGCGGGGCTTGTCGGCACCCCTCCACTTT

V gene: TRBV7-8
clone size: NA
J gene: TRBJ2-1
D gene: NA
CDR3 protein: CASSLFPQGSSYNEQFF
CDR3 DNA: TGTGCCAGCAGCCTATTCCCACAGGGAAGCTCCTACAATGAGCAGTTCTTC

V gene: TRBV7-3
clone size: NA
J gene: TRBJ2-7
D gene: TRBD1
CDR3 protein: CASSLRAGQGYEQYF
CDR3 DNA: TGTGCCAGCAGCTTAAGGGCAGGACAGGGCTACGAGCAGTACTTC

V gene: TRBV7-9
clone size: NA
J gene: TRBJ1-3
D gene: TRBD1
CDR3 protein: CASSLMSQGAGNTIYF
CDR3 DNA: TGTGCCAGCAGCCTGATGTCACAGGGGGCTGGGAACACCATATATTTT

V gene: TRBV5-1
clone size: NA
J gene: TRBJ1-2
D gene: NA
CDR3 protein: CASSLGQNYGYTF
CDR3 DNA: TGCGCCAGCAGCTTGGGTCAGAACTATGGCTACACCTTC

V gene: TRBV7-3
clone size: NA
J gene: TRBJ2-2
D gene: TRBD2
CDR3 protein: CASSLTGREGELFF
CDR3 DNA: TGTGCCAGCAGCTTAACGGGGAGGGAAGGGGAGCTGTTTTTT

V gene: TRBV10-3
clone size: NA
J gene: TRBJ1-6
D gene: NA
CDR3 protein: CAISPAQDNSPLHF
CDR3 DNA: TGTGCCATCAGTCCGGCCCAGGATAATTCACCCCTCCACTTT